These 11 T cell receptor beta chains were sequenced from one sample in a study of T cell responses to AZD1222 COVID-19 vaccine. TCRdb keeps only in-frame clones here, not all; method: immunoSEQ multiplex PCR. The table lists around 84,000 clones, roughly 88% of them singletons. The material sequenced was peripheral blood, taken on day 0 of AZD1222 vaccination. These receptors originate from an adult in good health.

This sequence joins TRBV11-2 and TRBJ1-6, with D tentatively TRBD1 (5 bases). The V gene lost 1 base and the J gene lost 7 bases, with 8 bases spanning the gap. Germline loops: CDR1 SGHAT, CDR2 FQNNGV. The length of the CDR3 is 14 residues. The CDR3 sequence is CASSLGRENSPLHF. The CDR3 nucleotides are TGTGCCAGCAGCTTAGGCAGGGAAAATTCACCCCTCCACTTT.

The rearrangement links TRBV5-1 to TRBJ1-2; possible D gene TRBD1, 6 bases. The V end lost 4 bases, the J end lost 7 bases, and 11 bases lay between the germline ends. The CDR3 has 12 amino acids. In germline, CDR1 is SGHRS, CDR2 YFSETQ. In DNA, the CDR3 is TGCGCCAGCAGCGAGGACAGTGCTGGCTACACCTTC. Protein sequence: CASSEDSAGYTF.

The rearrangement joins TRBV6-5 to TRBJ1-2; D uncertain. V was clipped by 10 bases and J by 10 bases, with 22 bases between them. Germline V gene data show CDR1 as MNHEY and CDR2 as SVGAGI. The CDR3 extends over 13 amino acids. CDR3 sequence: CATRARPLSVYTF. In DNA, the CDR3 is TGTGCCACCCGAGCTCGGCCATTATCGGTCTACACCTTC.

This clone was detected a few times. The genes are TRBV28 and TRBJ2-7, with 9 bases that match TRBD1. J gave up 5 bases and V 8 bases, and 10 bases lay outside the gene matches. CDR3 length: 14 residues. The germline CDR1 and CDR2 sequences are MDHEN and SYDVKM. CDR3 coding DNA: TGTGCCAGCTTTCCCGGACAGGGGACCGACGAGCAGTACTTC. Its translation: CASFPGQGTDEQYF. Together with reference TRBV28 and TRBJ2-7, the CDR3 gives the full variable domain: DVKVTQSSRYLVKRTGEKVFLECVQDMDHENMFWYRQDPGLGLRLIYFSYDVKMKEKGDIPEGYSVSREKKERFSLILESASTNQTSMYLCASFPGQGTDEQYFGPGTRLTVT.

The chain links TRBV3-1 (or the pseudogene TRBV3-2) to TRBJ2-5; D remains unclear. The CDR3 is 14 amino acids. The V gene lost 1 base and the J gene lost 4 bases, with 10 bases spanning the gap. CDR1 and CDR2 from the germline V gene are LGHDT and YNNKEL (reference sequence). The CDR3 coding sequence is TGTGCCAGCAGCCAAGGCGTGGGCCTAGAGACCCAGTACTTC. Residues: CASSQGVGLETQYF.

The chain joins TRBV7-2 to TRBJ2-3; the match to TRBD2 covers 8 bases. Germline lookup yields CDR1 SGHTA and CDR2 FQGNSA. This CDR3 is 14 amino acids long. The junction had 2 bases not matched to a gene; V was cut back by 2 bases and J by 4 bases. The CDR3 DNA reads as TGTGCCAGCAGCTTACCGGGACTAGCAGATACGCAGTATTTT. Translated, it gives CASSLPGLADTQYF.

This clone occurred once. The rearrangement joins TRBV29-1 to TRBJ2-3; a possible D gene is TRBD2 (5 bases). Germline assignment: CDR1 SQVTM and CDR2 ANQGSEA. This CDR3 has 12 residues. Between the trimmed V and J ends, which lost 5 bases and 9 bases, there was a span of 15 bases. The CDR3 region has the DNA TGCAGCGTTACCCCTGCGGGTAAGACGCAGTATTTT. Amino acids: CSVTPAGKTQYF.

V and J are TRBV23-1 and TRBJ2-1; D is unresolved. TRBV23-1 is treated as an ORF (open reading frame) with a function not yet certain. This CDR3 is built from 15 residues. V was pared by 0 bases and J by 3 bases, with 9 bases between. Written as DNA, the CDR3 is TGCGCCAGCAGTCAATCGAAGGGCCTCTACAATGAGCAGTTCTTC. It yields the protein CASSQSKGLYNEQFF.

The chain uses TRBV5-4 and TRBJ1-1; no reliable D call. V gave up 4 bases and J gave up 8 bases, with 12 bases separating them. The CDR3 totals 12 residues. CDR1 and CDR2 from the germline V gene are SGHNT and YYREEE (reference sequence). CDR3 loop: CASSPGPAEAFF. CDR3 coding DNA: TGTGCCAGCAGCCCTGGGCCGGCAGAAGCTTTCTTT.

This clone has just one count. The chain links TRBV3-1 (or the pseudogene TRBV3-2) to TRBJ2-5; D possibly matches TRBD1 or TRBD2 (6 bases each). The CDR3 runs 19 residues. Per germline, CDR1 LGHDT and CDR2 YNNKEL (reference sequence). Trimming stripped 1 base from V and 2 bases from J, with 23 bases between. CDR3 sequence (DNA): TGTGCCAGCAGCCAAGTTGGAAGGGGGGCCCAGTCCGCTCAAGAGACCCAGTACTTC. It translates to CASSQVGRGAQSAQETQYF.

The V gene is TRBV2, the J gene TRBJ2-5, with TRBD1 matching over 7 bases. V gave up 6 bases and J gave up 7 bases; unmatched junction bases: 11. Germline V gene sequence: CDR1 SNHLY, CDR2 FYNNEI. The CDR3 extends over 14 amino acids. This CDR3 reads CASSYTGDSATQYF. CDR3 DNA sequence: TGTGCCAGCAGCTACACAGGGGATAGCGCGACCCAGTACTTC.